This TCR beta chain was sequenced for a study of cytomegalovirus exposure and HLA in healthy donors. Study outcomes and limitations: In vitro, a few CMV-associated chains proved specific for CMV antigens. In a later analysis, at a false discovery rate of 0.05, roughly 16,000 TCR beta sequences matched HLA alleles. With further analysis later on, most CMV-associated TCR beta chains appeared HLA-restricted.

On this clone itself: Its antigen remains unknown.

The CDR3 contains 16 residues. V lost 4 bases, J lost 1 base, and 18 bases lay in between. The germline V gene encodes CDR1 SGHRS and CDR2 YFSETQ. Primers: 60 Vbeta forward and 13 Jbeta reverse. Source study methods: The count from a later analysis was tens of millions of unique TCR beta chains, about 9.9 million of them shared. TCRdb keeps only in-frame clones here, not all; method: immunoSEQ multiplex PCR. Clonal size and the V and J genes are those of that table, whereas D and trimming came from the DNA. The data contain about 160,000 clones, 84% of them singletons. J is TRBJ2-7 and V is TRBV5-1; tentative D call: TRBD2 (5 bases). The clonotype was recovered from a man younger than 35 in good health and CMV-seronegative. Specimen: PBMCs. CDR3 sequence reads: CASSPLKSPGSYEQYF. CDR3 coding DNA: TGCGCCAGCAGCCCCCTAAAGAGCCCGGGGTCCTACGAGCAGTACTTC.